One and the same sample provided the 9 T cell receptor beta chains below, sequenced in a study of blood T cells in healthy people across ages. Combining a sample-barcoded 5' primer with a J-beta primer mix, a second PCR ran for roughly 7 to 11 cycles. TCRdb redid the calling of the 5' RACE reads with MiXCR, one entry per CDR3 protein. The table has about 1 million distinct CDR3 sequences, roughly 45% seen once. Material: blood. The receptors stem from a woman aged 55-69 years in good health.

This clonotype was recorded a few times. The chain is built from TRBV27 and TRBJ2-7; D call uncertain. V lost 5 bases and J lost 2, with 10 bases in between. The CDR3 consists of 13 residues. CDR1 and CDR2 from the germline V gene are MNHEY and SMNVEV (reference sequence). The CDR3 is CASSVAVPYEQYF. Here the CDR3 DNA reads TGTGCCAGCAGTGTAGCAGTACCCTACGAGCAGTACTTC.

The chain combines TRBV13 with TRBJ2-5; a possible D gene is TRBD2 (6 bases). Trimming stripped 4 bases from V and 6 bases from J, with 15 bases between. Germline-derived CDR1 and CDR2 are PRHDT and FYEKMQ (reference sequence). The CDR3 is 14 residues long. CDR3 in DNA: TGTGCCAGCAGCTCTCCTAGCGAAAGTAAGACCCAGTACTTC. This codes for CASSSPSESKTQYF.

The rearrangement links TRBV7-2 to TRBJ2-3; D possibly corresponds to TRBD1 (6 bases). V lost 5 bases, J lost 5 bases, and 11 bases lay in between. Per the germline V gene, CDR1 is SGHTA and CDR2 is FQGNSA. This CDR3 comprises 13 residues. CDR3 sequence reads: CASSTSTGDTQYF. Here the CDR3 DNA reads TGTGCCAGCAGCACTTCGACAGGAGATACGCAGTATTTT. The full variable domain, completed using reference TRBV7-2 and TRBJ2-3, is GAGVSQSPSNKVTEKGKDVELRCDPISGHTALYWYRQSLGQGLEFLIYFQGNSAPDKSGLPSDRFSAERTGGSVSTLTIQRTQQEDSAVYLCASSTSTGDTQYFGPGTRLTVL.

The table lists this clonotype with a few counts. The genes are TRBV11-2 and TRBJ2-1, with a possible D match to TRBD1 (6 bases). Germline CDR1 SGHAT, CDR2 FQNNGV. The CDR3 spans 17 residues. The ends were cut back, 3 bases at V and 0 bases at J, with 15 bases in the middle. The CDR3 nucleotides are TGTGCCAGCAGCTTGGGTTGGGGGCCCCCCTCCTACAATGAGCAGTTCTTC. It encodes CASSLGWGPPSYNEQFF.

By share of the sample, this clonotype is medium-sized. CDR3 DNA sequence: TGCAGTGCTAGCCGGGACTCAGAGCAGTACTTC. Encoded protein: CSASRDSEQYF. This rearrangement joins TRBV20-1 to TRBJ2-7, with TRBD2 as a possible D gene (6 bases). Germline V gives CDR1 DFQATT, CDR2 SNEGSKA (reference sequence). Between the trimmed V and J ends, which lost 3 bases and 7 bases, there was a span of 10 bases. The CDR3 runs to 11 residues.

V is TRBV6-2 or TRBV6-3 and J is TRBJ2-5; 7 bases map to TRBD2. V dropped 6 bases and J dropped 11; count of bases not matched to a gene: 15. This CDR3 has 14 residues. CDR1 is MNHEY and CDR2 is SVGEGT in the germline V gene. CDR3 in amino acids: CASRRDYSGHEQYF. The CDR3, as DNA: TGTGCCAGCAGGAGGGACTACTCGGGCCATGAGCAGTACTTC.

The chain links TRBV11-2 to TRBJ2-5; TRBD1 matches 8 bases. Near its end, the DNA agrees better with TRBJ2-7, so the J call may be wrong. Germline V gene lookup returns CDR1 SGHAT and CDR2 FQNNGV. The CDR3 totals 14 residues. The CDR3 loop is CASSSQGVRYEQYF. CDR3 coding DNA: TGTGCCAGCAGCTCACAGGGGGTGCGATACGAGCAGTACTTC.

The J gene is TRBJ2-7, the V gene TRBV20-1; D unresolved. The V end lost 1 base, the J end lost 6 bases, and 7 bases lay between the germline ends. Per the germline V gene, CDR1 is DFQATT and CDR2 is SNEGSKA (reference sequence). The CDR3 runs to 11 residues. The CDR3 here is CSARAPTEQYF. In nucleotides, the CDR3 is TGCAGTGCTAGAGCACCCACCGAGCAGTACTTC.

This clonotype was counted between two and nine times. The genes are TRBV20-1 and TRBJ2-1, with D perhaps given as TRBD1 or TRBD2 (6 bases each). The CDR3 has 16 amino acids. With 5 bases removed from V and 2 bases from J, the gap between germline ends came to 19 bases. Germline CDR1 is DFQATT and CDR2 is SNEGSKA (reference sequence). Written as DNA, the CDR3 is TGCAGTGCTCCCCACGCGGGGACAAGCCCCTACAATGAGCAGTTCTTC. It codes for CSAPHAGTSPYNEQFF.